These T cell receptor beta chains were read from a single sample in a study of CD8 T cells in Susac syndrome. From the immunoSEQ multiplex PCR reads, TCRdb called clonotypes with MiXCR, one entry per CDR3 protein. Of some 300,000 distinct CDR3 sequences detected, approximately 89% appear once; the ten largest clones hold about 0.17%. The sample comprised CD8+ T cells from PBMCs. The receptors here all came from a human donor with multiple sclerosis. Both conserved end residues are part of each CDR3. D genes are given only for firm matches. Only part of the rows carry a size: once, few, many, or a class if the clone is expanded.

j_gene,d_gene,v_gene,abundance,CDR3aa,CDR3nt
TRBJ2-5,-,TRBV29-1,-,CSVPALSNQETQYF,TGCAGCGTGCCTGCTCTAAGCAACCAAGAGACCCAGTACTTC
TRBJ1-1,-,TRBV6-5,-,CASSYGPNLNTEAFF,TGTGCCAGCAGTTACGGGCCGAACTTGAACACTGAAGCTTTCTTT
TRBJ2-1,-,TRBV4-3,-,CASSQDAATGEAGEQFF,TGCGCCAGCAGCCAAGATGCGGCTACAGGGGAAGCGGGGGAGCAGTTCTTC
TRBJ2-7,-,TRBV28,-,CASRPQGGVYEQYF,TGTGCCAGCAGACCACAGGGGGGGGTTTACGAGCAGTACTTC
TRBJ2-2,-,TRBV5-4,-,CASSFPGTSLTGELFF,TGTGCCAGCAGCTTCCCCGGGACATCACTCACCGGGGAGCTGTTTTTT
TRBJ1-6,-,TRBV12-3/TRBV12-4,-,CASSSDGIGHSPLHF,TGTGCCAGCAGCTCGGATGGTATAGGCCATTCACCCCTCCACTTT
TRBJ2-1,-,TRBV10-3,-,CAISEPGLNSYNEQFF,TGTGCCATCAGTGAGCCCGGACTAAACTCCTACAATGAGCAGTTCTTC
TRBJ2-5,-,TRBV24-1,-,CATSDRTPQETQYF,TGTGCCACCAGTGATCGGACACCACAAGAGACCCAGTACTTC
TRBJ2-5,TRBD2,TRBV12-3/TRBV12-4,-,CASSGPGLGPETQYF,TGTGCCAGCAGTGGACCGGGACTAGGGCCGGAGACCCAGTACTTC
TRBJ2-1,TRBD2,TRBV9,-,CASSETSGRDEQFF,TGTGCCAGCAGCGAAACTAGCGGGAGAGATGAGCAGTTCTTC
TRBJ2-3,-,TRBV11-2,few,CASSPRRDLTLSTDTQYF,TGTGCCAGCAGCCCAAGGCGGGACCTCACTCTCAGCACAGATACGCAGTATTTT
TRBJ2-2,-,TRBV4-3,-,CASSHRLSGELFF,TGCGCCAGCAGCCACCGACTTTCCGGGGAGCTGTTTTTT
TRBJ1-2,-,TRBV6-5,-,CASSYSGPGDGYTF,TGTGCCAGCAGTTACTCTGGACCAGGGGATGGCTACACCTTC
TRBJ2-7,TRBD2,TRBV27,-,CASSFGREGPYEQYF,TGTGCCAGCAGTTTTGGGCGGGAGGGACCCTACGAGCAGTACTTC
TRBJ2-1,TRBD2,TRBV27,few,CASSFGLAGGHEQFF,TGTGCCAGCAGTTTTGGACTAGCGGGGGGGCATGAGCAGTTCTTC
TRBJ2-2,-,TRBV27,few,CASSLIGFANTGELFF,TGTGCCAGCAGTTTAATTGGTTTCGCGAACACCGGGGAGCTGTTTTTT
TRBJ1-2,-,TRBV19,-,CASRGPAGVDGYTF,TGTGCCAGTAGGGGCCCAGCAGGGGTTGACGGCTACACCTTC
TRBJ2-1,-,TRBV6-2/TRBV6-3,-,CASRVLERDTNEQFF,TGTGCCAGCAGGGTACTAGAGAGGGACACCAATGAGCAGTTCTTC
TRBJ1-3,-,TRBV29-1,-,CSVEGGSGNTIYF,TGCAGCGTTGAGGGCGGCTCTGGAAACACCATATATTTT
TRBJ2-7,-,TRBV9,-,CASSVGSREEQYF,TGTGCCAGCAGCGTAGGATCCCGGGAAGAGCAGTACTTC
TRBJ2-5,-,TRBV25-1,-,CASSETQETQYF,TGTGCCAGCAGTGAAACACAAGAGACCCAGTACTTC
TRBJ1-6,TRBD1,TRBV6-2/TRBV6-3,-,CASRRQGTNSPLHF,TGTGCCAGCAGACGACAGGGGACTAATTCACCCCTCCACTTT
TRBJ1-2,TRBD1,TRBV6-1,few,CASSEGDRDYGYTF,TGTGCCAGTTCCGAGGGGGACAGGGACTATGGCTACACCTTC